The 23 T cell receptor beta chains in this list originate from one sample, sequenced in a study of CD8+CD57+ T cells in acquired aplastic anemia. Previously, flow cytometry had revealed CD8+CD57+ cell expansion in the patients chosen for sequencing. For CDR3 and TCR beta VDJ profiling, genomic DNA was the template used. TCRdb redid the calling of the reads with MiXCR, one entry per CDR3 protein. Of some 200,000 distinct CDR3 sequences in the sample, less than 75% were seen once. The sample taken for sequencing was sorted CD4+, CD8+, or CD8+CD57+ T cells (not recorded which) from PBMCs. The receptors were gathered from a human donor with aplastic anemia.

The chain recombines TRBV7-9 with TRBJ1-4; the D is unclear. CDR3 length: 15 residues. V lost 0 bases and J 8 bases, leaving 13 bases between the germline ends. The V gene's germline CDR1 is SEHNR and CDR2 FQNEAQ (reference sequence). CDR3 sequence (DNA): TGTGCCAGCAGCTTAGCCGTAACGGACGGAGAAAAACTGTTTTTT. It is translated as CASSLAVTDGEKLFF.

CDR3 loop: CSVVGRNNEQFF. The CDR3 DNA reads as TGCAGCGTTGTAGGCAGAAACAATGAGCAGTTCTTC. This chain joins TRBV29-1 and TRBJ2-1; D gene unclear. CDR3 size: 12 residues. Between the trimmed V and J ends, which lost 4 bases and 5 bases, there was a span of 9 bases. In germline, CDR1 is SQVTM, CDR2 ANQGSEA.

Many counts were recorded for this clonotype. This chain links TRBV13 with TRBJ2-1; possible D gene TRBD2, 7 bases. The CDR3 spans 16 residues. Germline values: CDR1 PRHDT, CDR2 FYEKMQ (reference sequence). V was shortened by 0 bases and J by 7 bases, with 16 bases between the two germline ends. CDR3 nucleotide sequence: TGTGCCAGCAGCTTAGGCTGGGGGGGCGAGGGAAATGAGCAGTTCTTC. As protein: CASSLGWGGEGNEQFF.

The chain uses TRBV19 and TRBJ2-1; 8 positions match TRBD2. CDR3 size: 18 residues. Germline CDR1 reads LNHDA; CDR2 reads SQIVND (reference sequence). V lost 1 base, J lost 4 bases, and 12 bases stayed unmatched. CDR3 coding DNA: TGTGCCAGTAGTATAGCAAGCGGCCTAGCGGGTATGTACAATGAGCAGTTCTTC. It specifies CASSIASGLAGMYNEQFF.

The V gene is TRBV20-1, the J gene TRBJ2-2, with D perhaps matching TRBD1 or TRBD2 (5 bases each). This CDR3 is built from 13 residues. Looked up from germline, CDR1 is DFQATT and CDR2 is SNEGSKA (reference sequence). Between the trimmed V and J ends, which lost 0 bases and 4 bases, there was a span of 6 bases. The CDR3 here is CSAREGVTGELFF. In DNA, the CDR3 is TGCAGTGCTAGAGAGGGGGTCACCGGGGAGCTGTTTTTT.

The chain has TRBV7-3 and TRBJ1-5; D remains unclear. This CDR3 region has 13 residues. V dropped 5 bases and J dropped 3 bases, with 8 bases sitting between them. Germline loops: CDR1 SGHTA, CDR2 FQGTGA. The CDR3 reads CASSPMPNQPQHF. The CDR3 DNA follows: TGTGCCAGCAGCCCTATGCCCAATCAGCCCCAGCATTTT.

V usage is TRBV24-1 and J usage is TRBJ2-7, with D possibly TRBD1 on 5 matching bases. This CDR3 is built from 14 residues. Trimming removed 3 bases from V and 6 bases from J, with 14 bases in between. The germline V gene encodes CDR1 KGHDR and CDR2 SFDVKD. CDR3 in amino acids: CATSDPNDSFEQYF. In DNA, the CDR3 is TGTGCCACCAGTGATCCAAATGACAGTTTCGAGCAGTACTTC.

The V call is TRBV19, the J call TRBJ1-1, with unresolved D. The CDR3 totals 14 residues. V lost 4 bases, J lost 4 bases, and 13 bases lay in between. CDR1 and CDR2 from the germline V gene are LNHDA and SQIVND (reference sequence). The chain's CDR3 is CASSTAQALTEAFF. The CDR3, as DNA: TGTGCCAGTAGTACTGCCCAGGCACTCACTGAAGCTTTCTTT.

V and J are TRBV2 and TRBJ2-7, with 12 bases aligning to TRBD2. CDR1 SNHLY and CDR2 FYNNEI come from the germline V gene. This CDR3 has 14 amino acids. V was pared by 7 bases and J by 9 bases, with 10 bases of the junction left unmatched. CDR3 in DNA: TGTGCCAGCAAGGGGACTAGCGGGCTTTTTGGGCAGTACTTC. Amino acid sequence: CASKGTSGLFGQYF.

V is TRBV20-1 and J is TRBJ1-2, with D unresolved. The V gene lost 3 bases and the J gene lost 1 base, with 9 bases spanning the gap. The CDR3 loop spans 13 amino acids. Germline values: CDR1 DFQATT, CDR2 SNEGSKA (reference sequence). CDR3 in DNA: TGCAGTGCTAGCCCCGGGGATAACTATGGCTACACCTTC. Residues: CSASPGDNYGYTF.

This clonotype was found a few times. The chain uses TRBV7-9 and TRBJ1-2, with D possibly matching TRBD1 (6 bases). The germline V and J ends were trimmed by 5 bases and 7 bases, with 11 bases remaining between them. The CDR3 sequence is 12 residues long. Looked up from germline, CDR1 is SEHNR and CDR2 is FQNEAQ (reference sequence). The CDR3 region is CASSPNRAGYTF. The CDR3 bases are TGTGCCAGCAGCCCGAACAGGGCTGGCTACACCTTC. Variable domain in full (rest from reference TRBV7-9 and TRBJ1-2): DTGVSQNPRHKITKRGQNVTFRCDPISEHNRLYWYRQTLGQGPEFLTYFQNEAQLEKSRLLSDRFSAERPKGSFSTLEIQRTEQGDSAMYLCASSPNRAGYTFGSGTRLTVV.

This rearrangement joins TRBV7-3 to TRBJ2-3; D might be TRBD2 (5 bases). CDR1 is SGHTA and CDR2 is FQGTGA in the germline V gene. The CDR3 is 15 amino acids. V was cut by 3 bases and J by 2 bases, with 12 bases left in between. The CDR3 sequence: CASSFQADSTDTQYF. The CDR3 bases are TGTGCCAGCAGCTTCCAAGCGGATTCCACAGATACGCAGTATTTT.

In this sample, this clonotype turned up a few times. The chain carries TRBV5-1 and TRBJ2-7; D is unresolved. CDR3 length equals 14 residues. From germline, CDR1 is SGHRS and CDR2 YFSETQ. Between the trimmed V and J ends, which lost 5 bases and 4 bases, there was a span of 16 bases. The CDR3 loop reads CASSPGPVGYEQYF. Written as DNA, the CDR3 is TGCGCCAGCAGTCCAGGACCCGTCGGTTACGAGCAGTACTTC. The complete variable domain, with remaining parts taken from reference TRBV5-1 and TRBJ2-7, reads KAGVTQTPRYLIKTRGQQVTLSCSPISGHRSVSWYQQTPGQGLQFLFEYFSETQRNKGNFPGRFSGRQFSNSRSEMNVSTLELGDSALYLCASSPGPVGYEQYFGPGTRLTVT.

This chain connects TRBV7-9 to TRBJ1-2; TRBD1 aligns across 11 bases. Germline trimming cut 5 bases from V and 4 bases from J; bases unmatched to any gene: 3. This CDR3 is built from 14 residues. CDR1 is SEHNR, CDR2 FQNEAQ, per germline (reference sequence). CDR3 DNA sequence: TGTGCCAGCAGCACCGGGACAGGGGGCTATGGCTACACCTTC. Its protein is CASSTGTGGYGYTF.

V gene TRBV2 combines with J gene TRBJ2-7; D uncertain. Germline CDR1 is SNHLY and CDR2 is FYNNEI. The ends were cut back, 5 bases at V and 0 bases at J, with 5 bases in the middle. The CDR3 sequence is 12 residues long. The CDR3 DNA follows: TGTGCCAGCAGTCCTACCTCCTACGAGCAGTACTTC. This sequence encodes CASSPTSYEQYF.

The chain uses TRBV10-3 and TRBJ1-1; D not certain. Germline CDR1 reads ENHRY; CDR2 reads SYGVKD. The V end was cut by 3 bases, the J end by 10 bases, with 9 bases between. The length of the CDR3 is 11 residues. The CDR3 coding sequence is TGTGCCATCAGTGATGGTCAGGCAGCTTTCTTT. Encoded protein: CAISDGQAAFF.

This clonotype was picked up many times. CDR3 sequence: CSARHEAGGLEQYF. For the CDR3, the DNA is TGCAGTGCTAGGCACGAGGCGGGGGGGCTCGAGCAGTACTTC. The chain couples TRBV20-1 to TRBJ2-7; 9 bases are a match to TRBD2. The CDR3 runs to 14 residues. The V and J ends lost 3 bases and 6 bases, in that order; junction bases with no gene match: 9. Germline-derived CDR1 and CDR2 are DFQATT and SNEGSKA (reference sequence).

This chain uses TRBV12-3 or TRBV12-4 with TRBJ1-5; D is perhaps TRBD1 (5 bases). V dropped 1 base and J dropped 6 bases, with 13 bases sitting between them. The CDR3 consists of 15 residues. The CDR3 sequence is CASSLVQGGRQPQHF. The CDR3 DNA sequence: TGTGCCAGCAGTTTAGTTCAGGGCGGGCGTCAGCCCCAGCATTTT.

The rearrangement uses TRBV9 and TRBJ1-2; D not resolved. Germline V gene lookup returns CDR1 SGDLS and CDR2 YYNGEE. Trimming stripped 0 bases from V and 6 bases from J, with 12 bases between. This CDR3 contains 14 residues. The CDR3, as DNA: TGTGCCAGCAGCGTAGCGACTCATGTCGATGGCTACACCTTC. The encoded protein is CASSVATHVDGYTF.

The chain links TRBV15 to TRBJ1-2; no firm D call. The length of the CDR3 is 12 residues. Germline V CDR1 and CDR2: LNHNV, YYDKDF (reference sequence). The V gene lost 1 base and the J gene lost 13 bases, with 13 bases spanning the gap. In DNA form, the CDR3 reads TGTGCCACCAGCAGAGGGGGTTCTCGCTGCACCTTC. Encoded protein: CATSRGGSRCTF.

The chain recombines TRBV2 with TRBJ2-7; no clear D gene. The germline CDR1 and CDR2 sequences are SNHLY and FYNNEI. V lost 5 bases to trimming and J lost 3 bases, with 11 bases between them. The CDR3 is made up of 13 amino acids. CDR3 sequence reads: CASSYNIYYEQYF. DNA of the CDR3: TGTGCCAGCAGTTATAACATCTACTACGAGCAGTACTTC. Full variable domain (rest looked up from reference TRBV2 and TRBJ2-7): EPEVTQTPSHQVTQMGQEVILRCVPISNHLYFYWYRQILGQKVEFLVSFYNNEISEKSEIFDDQFSVERPDGSNFTLKIRSTKLEDSAMYFCASSYNIYYEQYFGPGTRLTVT.

This rearrangement joins TRBV11-3 to TRBJ2-7; D uncertain. This CDR3 has 12 residues. The germline CDR1 and CDR2 sequences are SGHNT and YENEEA. V was pared by 0 bases and J by 12 bases, with 12 bases between. The CDR3, as DNA: TGTGCCAGCAGCTTAGATTTGGCAACTGCGTACTTC. Its translation is CASSLDLATAYF.

In regard to this clonotype: The junction differs from germline at one of its ends, possibly a read error. This rearrangement joins TRBV7-7 to TRBJ1-2; D is unclear. The germline V gene encodes CDR1 SSHAT and CDR2 FNYEAQ (reference sequence). The CDR3 spans 14 residues. CDR3 nucleotide sequence: TGTGCTAGCAGCTCGGGAAATGGCGGCTATGGCTACACCTTC. This gives the protein CASSSGNGGYGYTF.